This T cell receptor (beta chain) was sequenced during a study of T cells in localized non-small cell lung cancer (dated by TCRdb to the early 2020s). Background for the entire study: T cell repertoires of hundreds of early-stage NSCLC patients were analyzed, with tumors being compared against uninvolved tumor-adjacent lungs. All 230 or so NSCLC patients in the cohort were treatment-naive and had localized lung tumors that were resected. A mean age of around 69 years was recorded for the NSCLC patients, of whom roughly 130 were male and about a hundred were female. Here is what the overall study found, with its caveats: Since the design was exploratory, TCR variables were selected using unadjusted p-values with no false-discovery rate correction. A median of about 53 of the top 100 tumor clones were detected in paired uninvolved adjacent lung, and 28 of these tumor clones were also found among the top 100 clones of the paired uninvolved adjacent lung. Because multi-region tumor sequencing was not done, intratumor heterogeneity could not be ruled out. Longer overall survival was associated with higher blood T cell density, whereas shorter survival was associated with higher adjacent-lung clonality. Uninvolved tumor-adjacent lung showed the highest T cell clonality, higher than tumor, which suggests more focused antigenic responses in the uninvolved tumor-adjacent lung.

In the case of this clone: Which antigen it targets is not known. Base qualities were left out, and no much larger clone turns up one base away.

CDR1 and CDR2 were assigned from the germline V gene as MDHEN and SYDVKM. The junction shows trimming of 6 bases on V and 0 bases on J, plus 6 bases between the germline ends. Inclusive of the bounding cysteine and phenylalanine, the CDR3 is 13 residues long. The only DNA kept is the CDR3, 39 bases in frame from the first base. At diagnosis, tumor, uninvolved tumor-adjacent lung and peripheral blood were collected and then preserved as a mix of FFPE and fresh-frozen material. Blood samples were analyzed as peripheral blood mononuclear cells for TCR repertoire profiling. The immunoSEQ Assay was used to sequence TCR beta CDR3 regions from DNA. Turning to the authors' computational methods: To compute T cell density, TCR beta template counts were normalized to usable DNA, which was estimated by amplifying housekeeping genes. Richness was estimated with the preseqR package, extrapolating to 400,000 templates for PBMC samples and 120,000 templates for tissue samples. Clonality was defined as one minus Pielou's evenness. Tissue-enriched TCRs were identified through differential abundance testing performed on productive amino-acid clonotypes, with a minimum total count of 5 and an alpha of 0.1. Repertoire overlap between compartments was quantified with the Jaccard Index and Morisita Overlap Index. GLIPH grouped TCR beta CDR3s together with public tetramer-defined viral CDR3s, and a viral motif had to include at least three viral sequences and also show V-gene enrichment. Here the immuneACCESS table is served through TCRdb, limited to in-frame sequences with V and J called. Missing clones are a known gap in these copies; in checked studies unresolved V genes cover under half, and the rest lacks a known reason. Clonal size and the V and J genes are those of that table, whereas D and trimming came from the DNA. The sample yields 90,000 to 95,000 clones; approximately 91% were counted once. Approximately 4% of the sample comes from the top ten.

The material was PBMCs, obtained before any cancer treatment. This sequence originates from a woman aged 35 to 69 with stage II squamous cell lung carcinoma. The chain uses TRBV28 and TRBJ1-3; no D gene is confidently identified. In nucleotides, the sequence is TGTGCCAGCAGCATTAGCTCTGGAAACACCATATATTTT. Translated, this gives CASSISSGNTIYF.